Reported below is one T cell receptor beta chain. This entry belongs to a study of esophageal squamous cell carcinoma under preoperative chemotherapy. Documented time point: after preoperative PTX-NDP chemotherapy. TCRdb reprocessed the PCR reads via MiXCR and lists one record per CDR3 protein. Counted here are approximately 20,000 distinct CDR3 sequences, 35% to 55% occurring once; the ten biggest clones make up roughly 28%. The clonotype was recovered from a human donor with esophageal squamous cell carcinoma. The donor label of this sample is uncertain. This sample was obtained from a patient given preoperative chemotherapy.

CDR3 in DNA: TGTGCCAGCAGCTTGGTTGGGGGGGGGCCCCAAGAGACCCAGTTCTTC. Translation: CASSLVGGGPQETQFF. The J gene is TRBJ2-1, the V gene TRBV11-1, with D possibly TRBD2 on 7 matching bases. The CDR3 is made up of 16 amino acids. Trimming cost V 3 bases and J 13 bases, with 25 bases left between them. The germline V gene encodes CDR1 SGHAT and CDR2 FQDESV (reference sequence).